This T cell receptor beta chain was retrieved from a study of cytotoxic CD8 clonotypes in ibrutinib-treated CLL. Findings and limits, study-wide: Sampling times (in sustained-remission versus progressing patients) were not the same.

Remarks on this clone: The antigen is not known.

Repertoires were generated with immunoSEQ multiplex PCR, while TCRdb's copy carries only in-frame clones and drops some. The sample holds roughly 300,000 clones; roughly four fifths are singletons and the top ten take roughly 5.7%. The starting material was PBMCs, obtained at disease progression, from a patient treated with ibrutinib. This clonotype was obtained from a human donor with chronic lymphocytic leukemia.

The CDR3 DNA is TGTGCCAGCAGCTTAACAGGGGCTCACAATGAGCAGTTCTTC. This encodes CASSLTGAHNEQFF. This chain connects TRBV7-3 to TRBJ2-1; D might be TRBD1 (5 bases). Deletions cut 0 bases from V and 5 bases from J, with 8 bases between. The CDR3 extends over 14 amino acids. The germline V gene has CDR1 SGHTA and CDR2 FQGTGA. Based on the CDR3 plus reference TRBV7-3 and TRBJ2-1, the full variable domain is GAGVSQTPSNKVTEKGKYVELRCDPISGHTALYWYRQSLGQGPEFLIYFQGTGAADDSGLPNDRFFAVRPEGSVSTLKIQRTERGDSAVYLCASSLTGAHNEQFFGPGTRLTVL.